This TCR beta chain was documented in a study of response to subunit inactivated influenza vaccine. Study-wide results and caveats: There was a suggestion from the authors that each seasonal influenza vaccination recruits few new T cells.

The CDR3 contains 12 residues. The V end was cut by 4 bases, the J end by 2 bases, with 8 bases between. Germline loops: CDR1 DFQATT, CDR2 SNEGSKA (reference sequence). One entry per CDR3 protein, called by TCRdb with MiXCR from the RT-PCR reads. The sample holds over 750,000 distinct CDR3 sequences, approximately 21% seen once. Concerning this clonotype itself: What it recognizes is unknown.

The receptor was isolated from a man in his forties or fifties who received an inactivated influenza vaccine. The V and J genes are TRBV20-1 and TRBJ1-2; no definite D call. The sequences come from PBMCs from blood, collected around 5 days after vaccination. CDR3 sequence (DNA): TGCAGTGCTACCGGGAGGAACTATGGCTACACCTTC. Its translation is CSATGRNYGYTF.